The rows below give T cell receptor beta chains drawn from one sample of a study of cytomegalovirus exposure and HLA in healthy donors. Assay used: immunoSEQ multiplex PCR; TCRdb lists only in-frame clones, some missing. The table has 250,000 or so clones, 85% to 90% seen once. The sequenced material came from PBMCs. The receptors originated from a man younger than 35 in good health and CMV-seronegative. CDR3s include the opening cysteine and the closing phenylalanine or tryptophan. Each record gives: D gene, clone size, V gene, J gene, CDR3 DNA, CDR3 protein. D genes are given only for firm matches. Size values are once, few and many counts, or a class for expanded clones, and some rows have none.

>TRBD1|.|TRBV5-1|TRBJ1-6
TGCGCCAGCAGCTTAGACAGGGCCTATAATTCACCCCTCCACTTT
CASSLDRAYNSPLHF
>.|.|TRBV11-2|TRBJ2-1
TGTGCCAGCAGCTACGGGACTTCTAGCTCCTACAATGAGCAGTTCTTC
CASSYGTSSSYNEQFF
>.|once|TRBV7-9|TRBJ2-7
TGTGCCAGCAGCTTAGCGAGGGGACTGCCCGCAGACTACGAGCAGTACTTC
CASSLARGLPADYEQYF
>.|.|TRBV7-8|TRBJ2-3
TGTGCCAGCAGCTTAGGCAGGGGAGTGCAGTATTTT
CASSLGRGVQYF
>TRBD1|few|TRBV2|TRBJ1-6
TGTGCCAGCAGTGACAGGGACAGTAACTCACCCCTCCACTTT
CASSDRDSNSPLHF
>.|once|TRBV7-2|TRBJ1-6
TGTGCCAGCAGCCGGAGGGGCGGGTCACCCCTCCACTTT
CASSRRGGSPLHF
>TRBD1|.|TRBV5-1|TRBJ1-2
TGCGCCAGCAGCTCAGACAGGGGGGATGGCTACACCTTC
CASSSDRGDGYTF
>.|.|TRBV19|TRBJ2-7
TGTGCCAGTAGTATCTTACAGGGATTCCACGAGCAGTACTTC
CASSILQGFHEQYF
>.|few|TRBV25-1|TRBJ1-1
TGTGCCAGCGGTACCAACCTTCAGGCTTTCTTT
CASGTNLQAFF
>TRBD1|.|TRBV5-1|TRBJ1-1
TGCGCCAGCAGTCAGAAGACAGGGACTGACACTGAAGCTTTCTTT
CASSQKTGTDTEAFF
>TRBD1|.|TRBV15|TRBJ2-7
TGTGCCACCAGCAGGCCCGGGACAGGGGAAGACGAGCAGTACTTC
CATSRPGTGEDEQYF
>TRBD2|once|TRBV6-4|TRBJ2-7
TGTGCCAGCAGTGACGTTCCCCCGGCGGGAGGCTCTGACGAGCAGTACTTC
CASSDVPPAGGSDEQYF
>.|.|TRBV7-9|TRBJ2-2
TGTGCCAGCAGATTCGGGGGCGGGGAGCTGTTTTTT
CASRFGGGELFF
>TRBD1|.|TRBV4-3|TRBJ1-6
TGCGCCAGCAGCCAAGATAGGGGACAGGGTGGCTCACCCCTCCACTTT
CASSQDRGQGGSPLHF
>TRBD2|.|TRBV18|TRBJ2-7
TGTGCCAGCTCACCCGGACTAGCGGGAGGATACGAGCAGTACTTC
CASSPGLAGGYEQYF
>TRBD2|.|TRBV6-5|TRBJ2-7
TGTGCCAGCAGACGAAGCGGGAGTTTCTCCGAGCAGTACTTC
CASRRSGSFSEQYF
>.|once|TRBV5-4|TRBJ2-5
TGTGCCAGCAGCGGGGCGGGGGCACAAGAGACCCAGTACTTC
CASSGAGAQETQYF
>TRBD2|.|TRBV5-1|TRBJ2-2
TGCGCCAGCAGCCCCTGGACTAGCGGGGGGTCCGGGGAGCTGTTTTTT
CASSPWTSGGSGELFF
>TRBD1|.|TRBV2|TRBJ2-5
TGTGCCAGCAGTGACACTGAGACAGGGGGCTACCAAGAGACCCAGTACTTC
CASSDTETGGYQETQYF
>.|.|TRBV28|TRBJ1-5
TGTGCCAGCAGTCCCAGACAGTTCTATCAGCCCCAGCATTTT
CASSPRQFYQPQHF
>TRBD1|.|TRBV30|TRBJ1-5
TGTGCCTGGAGTTCCCCGGGACAGGGATTTAACCAGCCCCAGCATTTT
CAWSSPGQGFNQPQHF
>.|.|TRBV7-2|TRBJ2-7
TGTGCCAGCACCCATGCAGTGGAGCAGTACTTC
CASTHAVEQYF